This T cell receptor (beta chain) is drawn from a study of T cell changes during pregnancy in multiple sclerosis. V gave up 0 bases and J gave up 7 bases, with 10 bases separating them. The germline CDR1 and CDR2 sequences are SGHTA and FQGTGA. There are 13 residues in the CDR3. Data came from immunoSEQ multiplex PCR; TCRdb stores just in-frame clones and leaves some out. The table shows 60,000 to 65,000 clones, with about 92% occurring only once. The specimen was peripheral blood, collected in the second trimester of pregnancy. The TCR was taken from a female donor in good health, enrolled as a control in a pregnancy study. This chain links TRBV7-3 with TRBJ2-7, with D possibly matching TRBD1 (5 bases). CDR3 amino acids: CASSLTAGAEQYF. The DNA of the CDR3 is TGTGCCAGCAGCTTAACAGCTGGGGCTGAGCAGTACTTC.